The 2 T cell receptor beta chains below were found in one sample sequenced in a study of blood T cell repertoires in COVID-19. Generated by immunoSEQ multiplex PCR, the TCRdb table keeps only in-frame clones and is missing some. The table includes around 250,000 clones, approximately 88% detected once. Material for sequencing was peripheral blood. These receptors were collected from a human donor in a cohort sampled during active COVID-19.

The V and J genes are TRBV11-2 and TRBJ2-1, with 13 bases aligning to TRBD2. Looked up from germline, CDR1 is SGHAT and CDR2 is FQNNGV. The CDR3 covers 17 residues. The J segment lost 2 bases and the V segment lost 5 bases, leaving 6 bases of the junction unmatched. The CDR3 coding sequence is TGTGCCAGCAGCCCAACACTAGCGGGGGGGCCCTACAATGAGCAGTTCTTC. Amino acid sequence: CASSPTLAGGPYNEQFF.

V and J are TRBV6-6 and TRBJ2-7; tentatively, D is TRBD2 (6 bases). With 5 bases removed from V and 0 bases from J, the gap between germline ends came to 20 bases. CDR1 is MNHNY, CDR2 SVGAGI, per germline (reference sequence). The CDR3 is 17 residues long. The CDR3 protein is CASSRGLLAGSSYEQYF. The CDR3 DNA sequence: TGTGCCAGCAGTCGAGGTTTACTGGCGGGGTCCTCCTACGAGCAGTACTTC.